The 3 T cell receptor beta chains below come from one sample, sequenced in a study of radiation and T cells in renal cell carcinoma. Here immunoSEQ multiplex PCR was the method, and the copy in TCRdb shows in-frame clones only, minus some. The profile shows over 55,000 clones, roughly four fifths of them singletons. As to time point: blood 2 weeks post-SBRT. The treatment here: 15 Gy SBRT to primary tumor, nephrectomy 4 weeks later. The starting material was blood, obtained from a patient whose treatment included radiotherapy and nephrectomy. These receptors were taken from a man between 60 and 75 years old with renal cell carcinoma.

The chain joins TRBV19 to TRBJ1-2; D gene uncertain. The germline CDR1 and CDR2 sequences are LNHDA and SQIVND (reference sequence). The germline V and J ends were trimmed by 3 bases and 8 bases, with 10 bases remaining between them. This CDR3 comprises 12 residues. The CDR3 spells CASSIWPEGYTF. CDR3 nucleotide sequence: TGTGCCAGTAGTATCTGGCCAGAGGGCTACACCTTC.

This clone was seen only once. The J gene is TRBJ1-6, the V gene TRBV2; no firm D call. CDR3 size: 14 residues. V was pared by 3 bases and J by 0 bases, with 3 bases between. Per the germline V gene, CDR1 is SNHLY and CDR2 is FYNNEI. The CDR3 coding sequence is TGTGCCAGCAGTGATGACTCCTATAATTCACCCCTCCACTTT. This encodes CASSDDSYNSPLHF.

This clone was counted once. A read error may account for a junction end that differs from germline. CDR3 sequence reads: CASSKQDRGPLF. DNA for the CDR3: TGTGCCAGCAGTAAGCAGGACAGGGGTCCGCTTTTT. J is TRBJ2-2 and V is TRBV28, with 9 positions matching TRBD1. From germline, CDR1 is MDHEN and CDR2 SYDVKM. The CDR3 totals 12 residues.